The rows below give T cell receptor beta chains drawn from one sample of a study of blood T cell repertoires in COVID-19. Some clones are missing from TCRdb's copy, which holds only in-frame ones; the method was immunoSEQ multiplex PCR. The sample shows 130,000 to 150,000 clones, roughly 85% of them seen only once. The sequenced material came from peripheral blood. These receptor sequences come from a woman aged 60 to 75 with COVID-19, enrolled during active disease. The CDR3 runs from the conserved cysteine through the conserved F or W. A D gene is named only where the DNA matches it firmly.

CDR3: CASSLVGQGMSEAFF; V: TRBV7-6; D: TRBD1
CDR3: CSVDRVGGEGTQYF; V: TRBV29-1; D: .
CDR3: CASSLTGTANTGELFF; V: TRBV5-1; D: TRBD1
CDR3: CASSPQGLAEAFF; V: TRBV7-3; D: .
CDR3: CASSPRIGDQPQHF; V: TRBV27; D: .
CDR3: CASSDSQTGGGADTQYF; V: TRBV6-4; D: TRBD1
CDR3: CASSDSVLPNNSPLHF; V: TRBV27; D: .
CDR3: CASSLKETQYF; V: TRBV6-5; D: .
CDR3: CAWRLAGGRIEQFF; V: TRBV30; D: TRBD2
CDR3: CASSFGTGVTEAFF; V: TRBV7-9; D: TRBD1
CDR3: CASSPKKGGGYTGELFF; V: TRBV18; D: TRBD2
CDR3: CASMGQFEQYF; V: TRBV2; D: .
CDR3: CASSFSAGYGGEETQYF; V: TRBV19; D: TRBD2
CDR3: CASSFVPDEAFF; V: TRBV12-3/TRBV12-4; D: .
CDR3: CASGDSLYEQYF; V: TRBV19; D: TRBD1
CDR3: CASSRTSGGTTDTQYF; V: TRBV11-2; D: TRBD2
CDR3: CASLDRQGSTDTQYF; V: TRBV2; D: TRBD1
CDR3: CSASAGTSDEQYF; V: TRBV20-1; D: TRBD2
CDR3: CASSVVGGPYNEQFF; V: TRBV9; D: .
CDR3: CASTIGRIHTGELFF; V: TRBV2; D: .
CDR3: CASSPGTSGQETQYF; V: TRBV5-1; D: TRBD2